The 16 T cell receptor beta chains listed next were all sequenced from one sample in a study of blood T cell repertoires in COVID-19. The protocol was immunoSEQ multiplex PCR, while the TCRdb copy is restricted to in-frame clones and leaves out a portion. Of 110,000 to 150,000 clones in the sample, 84% are singletons; the top ten hold about 40%. Sample: peripheral blood. These receptor sequences come from a human donor in a cohort sampled during active COVID-19.

This clone was observed a handful of times. The CDR3 nucleotides are TGTGCCAGCAGGGGGACGGGACAGCAGGCCCAGCATTTT. It encodes CASRGTGQQAQHF. The chain links TRBV6-6 to TRBJ1-5, with 7 positions matching TRBD1. This CDR3 is built from 13 residues. Germline CDR1 MNHNY, CDR2 SVGAGI (reference sequence). The ends lost 6 bases at V and 11 bases at J; junction bases unmatched: 10.

This clone came up a few times. The chain couples TRBV3-1 (or the pseudogene TRBV3-2) to TRBJ1-6, with D perhaps matching TRBD1 (6 bases). Germline lookup yields CDR1 LGHDT and CDR2 YNNKEL (reference sequence). Trimming pared 5 bases from V and 7 bases from J, leaving 6 bases between. CDR3 size: 12 residues. CDR3 nucleotide sequence: TGTGCCAGCAGCACAGGGAATTCACCCCTCCACTTT. This encodes CASSTGNSPLHF.

V usage is TRBV5-5 and J usage is TRBJ2-7; no reliable D call. This CDR3 contains 15 residues. V gave up 0 bases and J gave up 0 bases, with 10 bases separating them. Germline V gene lookup returns CDR1 SGHKS and CDR2 YYEKEE (reference sequence). CDR3 protein: CASSLESGTSYEQYV. CDR3 in DNA: TGTGCCAGCAGCTTGGAGTCGGGTACCTCCTACGAGCAGTACGTC.

This sequence joins TRBV19 and TRBJ2-1; 10 bases are shared with TRBD2. V shed 1 base, J shed 5 bases, and the junction held 8 bases outside the gene matches. This CDR3 has 17 residues. The germline gives CDR1 LNHDA, CDR2 SQIVND (reference sequence). The CDR3 DNA sequence: TGTGCCAGTAGTATAGGAGCGGGGGGGGCCTTCCACAATGAGCAGTTCTTC. Its protein is CASSIGAGGAFHNEQFF.

The chain's CDR3 is CASSFSGQGNNYGYTF. CDR3 bases: TGTGCCAGCAGCTTCTCAGGACAGGGCAACAACTATGGCTACACCTTC. This chain connects TRBV7-2 to TRBJ1-2, with 8 bases that match TRBD1. Trimming took 3 bases from V and 2 from J; bases not matched to a gene: 8. Germline assignment: CDR1 SGHTA and CDR2 FQGNSA. The length of the CDR3 is 16 residues.

The CDR3 DNA follows: TGTGCCATCAGTGAGCGCAGTGGTGCGGAGATGAACACTGAAGCTTTCTTT. Amino acid sequence: CAISERSGAEMNTEAFF. The chain uses TRBV10-3 and TRBJ1-1; D is undetermined. CDR1 ENHRY and CDR2 SYGVKD come from the germline V gene. The V and J ends lost 2 bases and 0 bases respectively, with 16 bases between them. The CDR3 is made up of 17 amino acids.

V usage is TRBV21-1 and J usage is TRBJ2-1; the listed D gene, TRBD1, was not tested against the DNA. TRBV21-1 is given as a pseudogene. The CDR3 totals 15 residues. CDR3 nucleotide sequence: TGTGCCAGCAGCAAAGCGGGGAAGGGGGTGGATGAGCAGTTCTTC. Translation: CASSKAGKGVDEQFF.

The chain is built from TRBV19 and TRBJ2-3; D possibly corresponds to TRBD2 (6 bases). Germline values: CDR1 LNHDA, CDR2 SQIVND (reference sequence). V was clipped by 10 bases and J by 0 bases, with 14 bases between them. The CDR3 spans 14 residues. CDR3 nucleotides: TGTGCCACCGGTGGGGGGTCTAGCACAGATACGCAGTATTTT. Its protein is CATGGGSSTDTQYF.

The chain is built from TRBV4-2 and TRBJ2-1; D not certain. Germline CDR1 reads LGHNA; CDR2 reads YNFKEQ. The CDR3 runs 14 residues. V shed 0 bases and J shed 9 bases, with 12 bases lying between them. The CDR3 coding sequence is TGTGCCAGCAGCCAAGATATGTCTCCCGGTGAGCAGTTCTTC. Its protein product is CASSQDMSPGEQFF.

J is TRBJ2-1 and V is TRBV5-1; 7 bases are shared with TRBD2. V shed 4 bases, J shed 8 bases, and the junction held 9 bases outside the gene matches. The CDR3 is made up of 14 amino acids. Germline assignment: CDR1 SGHRS and CDR2 YFSETQ. CDR3 loop: CASSPLRAGDEQFF. CDR3 coding DNA: TGCGCCAGCAGCCCCCTTCGGGCGGGGGATGAGCAGTTCTTC.

In this sample, this clone turned up a few times. The chain links TRBV5-1 to TRBJ2-5; possibly TRBD1 for D (6 bases). This CDR3 contains 14 residues. Germline CDR1 SGHRS, CDR2 YFSETQ. V lost 4 bases and J lost 5, with 15 bases in between. CDR3: CASSQGTPRETQYF. The CDR3 region has the DNA TGCGCCAGCAGCCAGGGGACACCGCGGGAGACCCAGTACTTC.

This clone was picked up a small number of times. The chain uses TRBV29-1 and TRBJ1-2; 7 nucleotides agree with TRBD1. This CDR3 contains 14 residues. Germline trimming cut 1 base from V and 3 bases from J; bases unmatched to any gene: 5. The germline V gene has CDR1 SQVTM and CDR2 ANQGSEA. CDR3: CSVEATGSDYGYTF. The CDR3 region has the DNA TGCAGCGTTGAAGCGACAGGGTCTGACTATGGCTACACCTTC.

V and J are TRBV7-9 and TRBJ2-2, with a tentative D call TRBD2 (5 bases). This CDR3 contains 16 residues. V lost 3 bases to trimming and J lost 0 bases, with 11 bases between them. The germline V gene encodes CDR1 SEHNR and CDR2 FQNEAQ (reference sequence). CDR3 sequence: CASSFPYGTNTGELFF. The DNA for the CDR3 is TGTGCCAGCAGCTTCCCTTACGGGACGAACACCGGGGAGCTGTTTTTT. Based on the CDR3 plus reference TRBV7-9 and TRBJ2-2, the full variable domain is DTGVSQNPRHKITKRGQNVTFRCDPISEHNRLYWYRQTLGQGPEFLTYFQNEAQLEKSRLLSDRFSAERPKGSFSTLEIQRTEQGDSAMYLCASSFPYGTNTGELFFGEGSRLTVL.

The chain recombines TRBV19 with TRBJ2-4; D not certain. The ends were cut back, 4 bases at V and 3 bases at J, with 13 bases in the middle. Germline V gene data show CDR1 as LNHDA and CDR2 as SQIVND (reference sequence). This CDR3 spans 15 amino acids. CDR3 bases: TGTGCCAGTAGTAACCCACAAATAAGCAAAAACATTCAGTACTTC. The encoded protein is CASSNPQISKNIQYF. The full variable domain, rest sourced from reference TRBV19 and TRBJ2-4, is DGGITQSPKYLFRKEGQNVTLSCEQNLNHDAMYWYRQDPGQGLRLIYYSQIVNDFQKGDIAEGYSVSREKKESFPLTVTSAQKNPTAFYLCASSNPQISKNIQYFGAGTRLSVL.

The V call is TRBV19, the J call TRBJ1-6; no clear D gene. V shed 5 bases and J shed 8 bases, with 13 bases lying between them. The CDR3 runs 14 residues. Germline assignment: CDR1 LNHDA and CDR2 SQIVND (reference sequence). As DNA, the CDR3 is TGTGCCAGTAGTGCTTCCGGGTCTCATTCACCCCTCCACTTT. It translates to CASSASGSHSPLHF.

The chain has TRBV7-2 and TRBJ1-6; TRBD1 aligns across 9 bases. From germline, CDR1 is SGHTA and CDR2 FQGNSA. V lost 5 bases to trimming and J lost 7 bases; unmatched junction nucleotides: 6. The CDR3 is made up of 15 amino acids. The CDR3 reads CASSPRDRENSPLHF. In DNA, the CDR3 is TGTGCCAGCAGCCCCCGGGACAGGGAGAATTCACCCCTCCACTTT.